A selection of T cell receptor beta chains follows, all from one sample in a study of T cells in localized non-small cell lung cancer. TCRdb's table, derived via immunoSEQ multiplex PCR, lists solely in-frame clones and lacks some. This table holds approximately 30,000 clones, roughly 87% found once. Sequencing was performed on peripheral blood mononuclear cells, taken before any cancer treatment. The receptors shown here come from a woman between 35 and 70 years old with stage III lung adenocarcinoma. Both conserved end residues are part of each CDR3. A D gene is named only where the DNA matches it firmly. Only some rows state a clone size, as once, few, many or a class for expanded clones.

j_call: TRBJ2-2; clone_size: once; v_call: TRBV5-5; d_call: NA; cdr3_aa: CASSLISDSLGELFF; cdr3_nt: TGTGCCAGCAGCTTGATATCGGACAGCCTCGGGGAGCTGTTTTTT
j_call: TRBJ1-4; clone_size: NA; v_call: TRBV7-2; d_call: NA; cdr3_aa: CASSLAITSGEKLFF; cdr3_nt: TGTGCCAGCAGCTTAGCGATCACAAGCGGGGAAAAACTGTTTTTT
j_call: TRBJ2-5; clone_size: NA; v_call: TRBV5-1; d_call: NA; cdr3_aa: CASSLEEYQETQYF; cdr3_nt: TGCGCCAGCAGCTTGGAGGAGTACCAAGAGACCCAGTACTTC
j_call: TRBJ1-4; clone_size: NA; v_call: TRBV15; d_call: NA; cdr3_aa: CATSRIINRDGPVGGLFF; cdr3_nt: TGTGCCACCAGCAGGATTATAAACCGGGACGGTCCCGTCGGCGGGCTGTTTTTT
j_call: TRBJ2-5; clone_size: NA; v_call: TRBV10-3; d_call: NA; cdr3_aa: CAISESGSEETQYF; cdr3_nt: TGTGCCATCAGTGAGTCTGGCAGCGAGGAGACCCAGTACTTC
j_call: TRBJ2-5; clone_size: NA; v_call: TRBV7-9; d_call: NA; cdr3_aa: CASSSLPPGYQETQYF; cdr3_nt: TGTGCCAGCAGCTCACTTCCTCCGGGATACCAAGAGACCCAGTACTTC
j_call: TRBJ2-3; clone_size: NA; v_call: TRBV5-1; d_call: NA; cdr3_aa: CASSADSGADTQYF; cdr3_nt: TGCGCCAGCAGCGCGGACAGTGGCGCAGATACGCAGTATTTT
j_call: TRBJ1-1; clone_size: medium-sized; v_call: TRBV28; d_call: NA; cdr3_aa: CASSFPPRGTEAFF; cdr3_nt: TGTGCCAGCAGTTTCCCTCCTAGGGGGACTGAAGCTTTCTTT
j_call: TRBJ2-7; clone_size: NA; v_call: TRBV4-1; d_call: NA; cdr3_aa: CASSQGQGQWYEQYF; cdr3_nt: TGCGCCAGCAGCCAAGGTCAGGGTCAGTGGTACGAGCAGTACTTC
j_call: TRBJ2-6; clone_size: NA; v_call: TRBV7-6; d_call: NA; cdr3_aa: CASSYRSGANVLTF; cdr3_nt: TGTGCCAGCAGCTATCGCTCTGGGGCCAACGTCCTGACTTTC
j_call: TRBJ2-3; clone_size: NA; v_call: TRBV13; d_call: NA; cdr3_aa: CASSPRVDTQYF; cdr3_nt: TGTGCCAGCAGCCCCCGGGTCGATACGCAGTATTTT
j_call: TRBJ1-1; clone_size: NA; v_call: TRBV5-8; d_call: NA; cdr3_aa: CASSLAGIITEAFF; cdr3_nt: TGTGCCAGCAGCTTGGCGGGGATAATCACTGAAGCTTTCTTT
j_call: TRBJ1-2; clone_size: NA; v_call: TRBV7-2; d_call: NA; cdr3_aa: CASSLGLLVGYTF; cdr3_nt: TGTGCCAGCAGCTTAGGGCTCCTCGTAGGCTACACCTTC
j_call: TRBJ2-1; clone_size: NA; v_call: TRBV7-9; d_call: TRBD2; cdr3_aa: CASSTGLAGLGQFF; cdr3_nt: TGTGCCAGCAGCACAGGACTAGCGGGTCTCGGGCAGTTCTTC
j_call: TRBJ1-4; clone_size: NA; v_call: TRBV28; d_call: TRBD1; cdr3_aa: CASSFQQGAYEKLFF; cdr3_nt: TGTGCCAGCAGTTTCCAACAGGGGGCGTATGAAAAACTGTTTTTT
j_call: TRBJ1-2; clone_size: NA; v_call: TRBV9; d_call: NA; cdr3_aa: CASSPNRGGSYGYTF; cdr3_nt: TGTGCCAGCAGCCCAAATAGGGGGGGGAGTTATGGCTACACCTTC
j_call: TRBJ2-6; clone_size: NA; v_call: TRBV6-5; d_call: TRBD2; cdr3_aa: CASSHTGGGANVLTF; cdr3_nt: TGTGCCAGCAGCCACACGGGGGGTGGGGCCAACGTCCTGACTTTC
j_call: TRBJ1-5; clone_size: NA; v_call: TRBV19; d_call: NA; cdr3_aa: CASSVPYRDRRSYSNQPQHF; cdr3_nt: TGTGCCAGTAGTGTCCCCTACCGGGACCGTCGAAGCTATAGCAATCAGCCCCAGCATTTT
j_call: TRBJ1-1; clone_size: NA; v_call: TRBV18; d_call: NA; cdr3_aa: CASSPSAGEEAFF; cdr3_nt: TGTGCCAGCTCACCATCGGCAGGGGAAGAAGCTTTCTTT
j_call: TRBJ2-3; clone_size: NA; v_call: TRBV5-5; d_call: NA; cdr3_aa: CASSWGLQGPVMGTDTQYF; cdr3_nt: TGTGCCAGCAGCTGGGGACTACAGGGGCCCGTCATGGGCACAGATACGCAGTATTTT
j_call: TRBJ2-7; clone_size: NA; v_call: TRBV10-1; d_call: NA; cdr3_aa: CGGMDEQYF; cdr3_nt: TGCGGGGGGATGGACGAGCAGTACTTC
j_call: TRBJ2-2; clone_size: NA; v_call: TRBV2; d_call: TRBD2; cdr3_aa: CASSGGSSTGELFF; cdr3_nt: TGTGCCAGTAGTGGCGGGAGTAGCACCGGGGAGCTGTTTTTT
j_call: TRBJ1-5; clone_size: NA; v_call: TRBV19; d_call: NA; cdr3_aa: CASSMMVNSNQPQHF; cdr3_nt: TGTGCCAGTAGTATGATGGTAAATAGCAATCAGCCCCAGCATTTT
j_call: TRBJ2-5; clone_size: NA; v_call: TRBV4-2; d_call: TRBD2; cdr3_aa: CASSQGSSGGALRETQYF; cdr3_nt: TGTGCCAGCAGCCAAGGGTCTAGCGGGGGGGCCTTACGGGAGACCCAGTACTTC
j_call: TRBJ1-3; clone_size: NA; v_call: TRBV4-3; d_call: NA; cdr3_aa: CASSAQGEPSSGNTIYF; cdr3_nt: TGCGCCAGCAGCGCTCAAGGGGAACCTAGCTCTGGAAACACCATATATTTT
j_call: TRBJ1-2; clone_size: NA; v_call: TRBV7-2; d_call: TRBD1; cdr3_aa: CASSDRDGYTF; cdr3_nt: TGTGCCAGCAGCGACAGGGATGGCTACACCTTC
j_call: TRBJ1-5; clone_size: NA; v_call: TRBV5-5; d_call: NA; cdr3_aa: CASSLDFTGPNQPQHF; cdr3_nt: TGTGCCAGCAGCTTAGACTTTACGGGCCCTAATCAGCCCCAGCATTTT
j_call: TRBJ2-1; clone_size: few; v_call: TRBV7-3; d_call: NA; cdr3_aa: CASSPGLTHNEQFF; cdr3_nt: TGTGCCAGCAGCCCGGGACTTACCCACAATGAGCAGTTCTTC
j_call: TRBJ1-2; clone_size: NA; v_call: TRBV11-2; d_call: TRBD1; cdr3_aa: CASSPLTGDYGYTF; cdr3_nt: TGTGCCAGCAGCCCTCTCACAGGGGACTATGGCTACACCTTC
j_call: TRBJ1-2; clone_size: NA; v_call: TRBV5-1; d_call: NA; cdr3_aa: CASSSDGITNYGYTF; cdr3_nt: TGCGCCAGCAGCTCCGACGGGATTACTAACTATGGCTACACCTTC
j_call: TRBJ2-7; clone_size: NA; v_call: TRBV6-5; d_call: TRBD2; cdr3_aa: CASSYGEGWASEQYF; cdr3_nt: TGTGCCAGCAGTTACGGGGAGGGTTGGGCCTCCGAGCAGTACTTC
j_call: TRBJ2-7; clone_size: NA; v_call: TRBV7-3; d_call: TRBD2; cdr3_aa: CASSFRTSEPYEQYF; cdr3_nt: TGTGCCAGCAGCTTCCGGACTAGCGAACCCTACGAGCAGTACTTC
j_call: TRBJ2-1; clone_size: NA; v_call: TRBV20-1; d_call: NA; cdr3_aa: CSALYNEQFF; cdr3_nt: TGCAGTGCCTTGTACAATGAGCAGTTCTTC
j_call: TRBJ1-1; clone_size: NA; v_call: TRBV6-5; d_call: NA; cdr3_aa: CATFRGFEAFF; cdr3_nt: TGTGCCACCTTTCGGGGGTTTGAAGCTTTCTTT
j_call: TRBJ1-1; clone_size: NA; v_call: TRBV2; d_call: NA; cdr3_aa: CASSELGQNTEAFF; cdr3_nt: TGTGCCAGCAGTGAATTGGGACAGAACACTGAAGCTTTCTTT
j_call: TRBJ1-1; clone_size: once; v_call: TRBV28; d_call: NA; cdr3_aa: CASTREGTEAFF; cdr3_nt: TGTGCCAGCACCAGGGAGGGCACTGAAGCTTTCTTT
j_call: TRBJ2-2; clone_size: NA; v_call: TRBV29-1; d_call: NA; cdr3_aa: CSVGGETNTGELFF; cdr3_nt: TGCAGCGTTGGAGGGGAGACGAACACCGGGGAGCTGTTTTTT
j_call: TRBJ2-1; clone_size: NA; v_call: TRBV9; d_call: TRBD2; cdr3_aa: CASSVGVGTSGYNEQFF; cdr3_nt: TGTGCCAGCAGCGTAGGTGTAGGGACTAGCGGATACAATGAGCAGTTCTTC